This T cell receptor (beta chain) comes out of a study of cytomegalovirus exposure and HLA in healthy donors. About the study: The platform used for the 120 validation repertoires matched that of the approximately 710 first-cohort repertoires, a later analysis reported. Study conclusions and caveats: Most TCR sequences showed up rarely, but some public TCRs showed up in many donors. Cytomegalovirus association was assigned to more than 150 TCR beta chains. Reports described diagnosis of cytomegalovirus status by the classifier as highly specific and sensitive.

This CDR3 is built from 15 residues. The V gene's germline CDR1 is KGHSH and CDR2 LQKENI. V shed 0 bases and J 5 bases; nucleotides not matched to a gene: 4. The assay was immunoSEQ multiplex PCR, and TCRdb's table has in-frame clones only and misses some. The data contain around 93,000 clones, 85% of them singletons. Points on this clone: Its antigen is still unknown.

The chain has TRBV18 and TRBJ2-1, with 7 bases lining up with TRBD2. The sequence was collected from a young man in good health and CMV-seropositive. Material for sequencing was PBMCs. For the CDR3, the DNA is TGTGCCAGCTCACCACCAGCGGGATACCACAATGAGCAGTTCTTC. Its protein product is CASSPPAGYHNEQFF.